Presented here are 18 T cell receptor beta chains from one specimen sequenced in a study of T cell responses to AZD1222 COVID-19 vaccine. Using immunoSEQ multiplex PCR, the repertoire was profiled, and TCRdb retains in-frame clones only, with some absent. The sample holds 100,000 to 150,000 clones, more than 75% seen once. This material consisted of peripheral blood, taken on day 0 of AZD1222 vaccination. The receptors were sampled from an adult in good health.

This clone came up a few times. This chain joins TRBV9 and TRBJ1-5, with a tentative D call TRBD1 (6 bases). The CDR3 contains 15 residues. Germline V gene sequence: CDR1 SGDLS, CDR2 YYNGEE. Trimming removed 0 bases from V and 2 bases from J, with 9 bases in between. DNA of the CDR3: TGTGCCAGCAGCGTAGGATCAGGGGGCAATCAGCCCCAGCATTTT. This gives the protein CASSVGSGGNQPQHF.

CDR3 bases: TGTGCCAGCAGCCAAGGAGACAGGGGGCGGAATTCACCCCTCCACTTT. Its protein product is CASSQGDRGRNSPLHF. The chain carries TRBV4-2 and TRBJ1-6; 10 bases agree with TRBD1. V trimming: 1 base; J trimming: 7 bases; junction bases outside the gene matches: 4. Germline V lookup: CDR1 LGHNA, CDR2 YNFKEQ. The CDR3 has 16 residues.

CDR3 in amino acids: CASSLRQGDHGYTF. The CDR3 DNA sequence: TGCGCCAGCAGCTTAAGACAGGGCGATCACGGCTACACCTTC. The chain is built from TRBV5-1 and TRBJ1-2; 7 bases fit TRBD1. The V and J ends lost 2 bases and 8 bases, in that order; junction bases with no gene match: 9. The CDR3 is 14 residues long. CDR1 is SGHRS, CDR2 YFSETQ, per germline.

The count of this clone is one. The J gene is TRBJ1-2, the V gene TRBV5-1; tentatively, D is TRBD1 (6 bases). From germline, CDR1 is SGHRS and CDR2 YFSETQ. CDR3 length: 13 residues. Trimming stripped 0 bases from V and 8 bases from J, with 11 bases between. CDR3 amino acids: CASSLGGAPGYTF. CDR3 nucleotides: TGCGCCAGCAGCTTGGGGGGGGCGCCCGGCTACACCTTC.

The chain uses TRBV15 and TRBJ1-2, with D uncertain. The CDR3 sequence is 13 residues long. The V gene's germline CDR1 is LNHNV and CDR2 YYDKDF (reference sequence). Deletions cut 0 bases from V and 8 bases from J, with 10 bases between. DNA of the CDR3: TGTGCCACCAGCAGAGACTCAGGAGACGGCTACACCTTC. Protein product: CATSRDSGDGYTF. Complete variable domain (other parts from reference TRBV15 and TRBJ1-2): DAMVIQNPRYQVTQFGKPVTLSCSQTLNHNVMYWYQQKSSQAPKLLFHYYDKDFNNEADTPDNFQSRRPNTSFCFLDIRSPGLGDTAMYLCATSRDSGDGYTFGSGTRLTVV.

The chain recombines TRBV6-2 or TRBV6-3 with TRBJ2-2, with no clear D. The CDR3 loop spans 14 amino acids. Germline V gives CDR1 MNHEY, CDR2 SVGEGT. Trimming left V 6 bases short and J 3 bases short, with 11 bases between. The CDR3 DNA is TGTGCCAGCAGCCCGGATTTGGACACCGGGGAGCTGTTTTTT. The encoded protein is CASSPDLDTGELFF.

The CDR3 loop reads CASSEGNYGYTF. CDR3 coding DNA: TGCGCCAGCAGTGAGGGCAACTATGGCTACACCTTC. The chain joins TRBV10-2 to TRBJ1-2; D not certain. Trimming took off 2 bases at V and 2 bases at J, with 3 bases between the two ends. The germline V gene has CDR1 WSHSY and CDR2 SAAADI. This CDR3 contains 12 residues.

The chain carries TRBV5-1 and TRBJ2-2; 8 bases align to TRBD1. CDR1 and CDR2 from the germline V gene are SGHRS and YFSETQ. The CDR3 covers 14 residues. Unmatched junction bases numbered 3, after V lost 4 bases and J lost 4 bases. CDR3 in amino acids: CASSSGQGTGELFF. In DNA, the CDR3 is TGCGCCAGCAGCAGCGGACAGGGCACCGGGGAGCTGTTTTTT.

Worth noting for this clone: Other DNA sequences of this sample code for an identical CDR3. V usage is TRBV6-5 and J usage is TRBJ1-1, with 8 bases matching TRBD1. V shed 9 bases, J shed 1 base, and the junction held 7 bases outside the gene matches. Per germline, CDR1 MNHEY and CDR2 SVGAGI. This CDR3 contains 14 residues. The CDR3: CASRAGTGNTEAFF. CDR3 DNA sequence: TGTGCCAGTAGAGCCGGGACAGGGAACACTGAAGCTTTCTTT.

This clone was seen many times. V gene TRBV7-9 combines with J gene TRBJ2-3; D not certain. This CDR3 is 14 amino acids long. V lost 1 base and J lost 6, with 11 bases in between. Germline CDR1 reads SEHNR; CDR2 reads FQNEAQ (reference sequence). Here the CDR3 DNA reads TGTGCCAGCAGCTTAGGTGCGTCGGGCGATACGCAGTATTTT. Its translation: CASSLGASGDTQYF.

The chain combines TRBV19 with TRBJ1-1, with unresolved D. Germline CDR1 and CDR2: LNHDA and SQIVND (reference sequence). The germline V and J ends were trimmed by 7 bases and 1 base, with 13 bases remaining between them. The CDR3 spans 14 residues. Here the CDR3 reads CASTNGPENTEAFF. In DNA form, the CDR3 reads TGTGCCAGTACCAACGGGCCTGAGAACACTGAAGCTTTCTTT.

CDR3 nucleotides: TGTGCCAGCAGTTCAGGGGGCGCGGATCGGGGACGTGTGTACTTC. Protein: CASSSGGADRGRVYF. The genes are TRBV28 and TRBJ2-7, with 8 bases matching TRBD1. With V trimmed by 4 bases and J by 12 bases, 17 bases remained unmatched. The CDR3 loop spans 15 amino acids. Germline assignment: CDR1 MDHEN and CDR2 SYDVKM.

The chain has TRBV30 and TRBJ1-6, with D hard to call. CDR3 length equals 17 residues. V shed 4 bases and J shed 2 bases, with 18 bases lying between them. Germline V lookup: CDR1 GTSNPN, CDR2 SVGIG (reference sequence). In DNA form, the CDR3 reads TGTGCCTGGACCGGCATTGTTGTTTGTACCTATAATTCACCCCTCCACTTT. The encoded protein is CAWTGIVVCTYNSPLHF. The full variable domain, its missing parts supplied by reference TRBV30 and TRBJ1-6, is SQTIHQWPATLVQPVGSPLSLECTVEGTSNPNLYWYRQAAGRGLQLLFYSVGIGQISSEVPQNLSASRPQDRQFILSSKKLLLSDSGFYLCAWTGIVVCTYNSPLHFGNGTRLTVT.

V and J are TRBV11-2 and TRBJ2-2; 12 bases are shared with TRBD1. The CDR3 length is 16 residues. The germline gives CDR1 SGHAT, CDR2 FQNNGV. The junction had 4 bases not matched to a gene; V was cut back by 1 base and J by 7 bases. The CDR3 DNA is TGTGCCAGCAGCTTAGGGGACAGGGGGCTTGGCGGGGAGCTGTTTTTT. It translates to CASSLGDRGLGGELFF.

This chain connects TRBV27 to TRBJ1-5; TRBD1 is a possible D gene (6 bases). The CDR3 totals 14 residues. Trimming took off 8 bases at V and 4 bases at J, with 15 bases between the two ends. Germline values: CDR1 MNHEY, CDR2 SMNVEV (reference sequence). CDR3 loop: CASSIGGTNQPQHF. CDR3 nucleotide sequence: TGTGCCAGCTCCATAGGGGGAACAAATCAGCCCCAGCATTTT.

In its sample, this clone was seen a few times. V gene TRBV7-3 combines with J gene TRBJ2-1; 12 nucleotides agree with TRBD2. The CDR3 totals 15 residues. The V and J ends lost 5 bases and 5 bases, in that order; junction bases with no gene match: 4. Germline values: CDR1 SGHTA, CDR2 FQGTGA. CDR3: CASSLGLAGNNEQFF. For the CDR3, the DNA is TGTGCCAGCAGCCTAGGACTAGCGGGGAACAATGAGCAGTTCTTC.

The V call is TRBV18, the J call TRBJ2-7, with D possibly being TRBD1 (6 bases). The V and J ends lost 3 bases and 6 bases respectively, with 15 bases between them. The CDR3 runs to 14 residues. The germline CDR1 and CDR2 sequences are KGHSH and LQKENI. The DNA for the CDR3 is TGTGCCAGCTCACCCGACAGGATGGTCTCCGAGCAGTACTTC. It specifies CASSPDRMVSEQYF.

For the CDR3, the DNA is TGCGCCAGCAGCCCAGTGACCGATAATCAGCCCCAGCATTTT. This encodes CASSPVTDNQPQHF. The gene calls are TRBV4-1 and TRBJ1-5; D is undetermined. The germline V and J ends were trimmed by 4 bases and 4 bases, with 11 bases remaining between them. Germline V gene sequence: CDR1 MGHRA, CDR2 YSYEKL. The CDR3 spans 14 residues.